A single T cell receptor beta chain is shown here with its context. Its cognate antigen is unknown. Germline V gene lookup returns CDR1 LGHDT and CDR2 YNNKEL (reference sequence). The J segment lost 6 bases and the V segment lost 0 bases, leaving 10 bases of the junction unmatched. The length of the CDR3 is 17 residues. Each TCR beta library was made by quantitative 5'-RACE that incorporated molecular barcodes. From the 5' RACE reads, TCRdb called clonotypes with MiXCR, one entry per CDR3 protein. The sample lists about 480,000 distinct CDR3 sequences; more than 15% were seen once. This entry comes from a study of CD8 T cells in ankylosing spondylitis. Study conclusions and caveats: Fewer than ten highly homologous variants made up a TCR beta motif that seemed to typify ankylosing spondylitis blood. Disease-linked clones reportedly showed significant enrichment in matched ankylosing spondylitis synovial fluid.

The rearrangement joins TRBV3-1 to TRBJ2-7; 11 bases map to TRBD2. The TCR sequence derives from a male donor with ankylosing spondylitis. Sequences were obtained from blood, either unsorted or a sorted T cell fraction (not recorded which). CDR3: CASSQDVTSGSSSEQYF. DNA of the CDR3: TGTGCCAGCAGCCAAGATGTCACTAGCGGGAGTTCTAGCGAGCAGTACTTC.